Presented here are 12 T cell receptor beta chains from one specimen sequenced in a study of OX40 agonist ivuxolimab in advanced cancers. Repertoires were generated with immunoSEQ multiplex PCR, while TCRdb's copy carries only in-frame clones and drops some. Of 30,000 to 40,000 clones listed, more than 70% are singletons. Here the sequenced sample was CD4+ or CD8+ T cells sorted from blood, taken in a trial of the OX40 agonist ivuxolimab. Every receptor here comes from an adult with an advanced solid tumor such as melanoma, head and neck, liver or kidney cancer.

The chain is built from TRBV28 and TRBJ2-1, with 9 bases fitting TRBD1. CDR3 length equals 15 residues. Looked up from germline, CDR1 is MDHEN and CDR2 is SYDVKM. With 2 bases clipped from V and 10 bases from J, the junction kept 9 bases outside the gene matches. Written as DNA, the CDR3 is TGTGCCAGCAGTTTACCGGGACAGGGACTGGAGGAGCAGTTCTTC. Translation gives CASSLPGQGLEEQFF.

This clone was detected a few times. CDR3 residues: CASSSRGRSTDTQYF. CDR3 sequence (DNA): TGTGCCAGCAGCTCTAGGGGACGGAGCACAGATACGCAGTATTTT. This rearrangement joins TRBV11-2 to TRBJ2-3; D may correspond to TRBD1 or TRBD2 (5 bases each). The CDR3 consists of 15 residues. The germline CDR1 and CDR2 sequences are SGHAT and FQNNGV. V was clipped by 4 bases and J by 0 bases, with 11 bases between them.

The chain is built from TRBV30 and TRBJ1-5, with D possibly being TRBD1 (5 bases). Between the trimmed V and J ends, which lost 7 bases and 0 bases, there was a span of 13 bases. This CDR3 is built from 14 residues. Germline lookup yields CDR1 GTSNPN and CDR2 SVGIG (reference sequence). The CDR3 loop is CASRGRDSNQPQHF. The CDR3, as DNA: TGTGCCTCCCGGGGGAGGGATAGCAATCAGCCCCAGCATTTT.

The CDR3 loop is CASISGGADTDTQYF. In nucleotides, the CDR3 is TGTGCCAGCATTTCGGGGGGGGCGGATACAGATACGCAGTATTTT. The chain links TRBV28 to TRBJ2-3; TRBD2 matches at 8 bases. The V gene end was trimmed by 7 bases and the J gene end by 3 bases; junction bases not matched to a gene: 9. Germline V lookup: CDR1 MDHEN, CDR2 SYDVKM. This CDR3 spans 15 amino acids.

Only one count was recorded for this clone. This chain connects TRBV19 to TRBJ2-4; 8 nucleotides agree with TRBD1. In germline, CDR1 is LNHDA, CDR2 SQIVND (reference sequence). V was pared by 4 bases and J by 6 bases, with 14 bases of the junction left unmatched. This CDR3 is built from 17 residues. The CDR3 bases are TGTGCCAGTAGTAGACAAGGCCTCGGGACAGGCGTAAACATTCAGTACTTC. Translating gives CASSRQGLGTGVNIQYF.

The rearrangement uses TRBV27 and TRBJ1-6, with TRBD1 matching over 8 bases. The CDR3 covers 13 residues. Germline-derived CDR1 and CDR2 are MNHEY and SMNVEV (reference sequence). The V and J ends lost 6 bases and 8 bases, in that order; junction bases with no gene match: 3. The CDR3 reads CASRATGDSPLHF. CDR3 nucleotide sequence: TGTGCCAGCAGGGCGACAGGGGATTCACCCCTCCACTTT.

CDR3 amino acids: CASSLEGDGFSYEQYF. The CDR3 region has the DNA TGCGCCAGCAGCTTGGAGGGGGACGGTTTCTCCTACGAGCAGTACTTC. V is TRBV5-1 and J is TRBJ2-7, with D possibly matching TRBD1 (6 bases). There are 16 residues in the CDR3. Trimming cost V 0 bases and J 0 bases, with 13 bases left between them. Germline-derived CDR1 and CDR2 are SGHRS and YFSETQ.

This clone has a single count. V usage is TRBV6-1 and J usage is TRBJ2-5; TRBD2 agrees at 10 bases. With 1 base clipped from V and 5 bases from J, the junction kept 4 bases outside the gene matches. Germline CDR1 and CDR2: MNHNS and SASEGT. This CDR3 region has 15 residues. CDR3 nucleotides: TGTGCCAGCAGTGAAGAGGGTAGCGGGAGGGAGACCCAGTACTTC. Encoded protein: CASSEEGSGRETQYF.

V usage is TRBV9 and J usage is TRBJ2-2; a possible D gene is TRBD1 (6 bases). Trimming stripped 2 bases from V and 1 base from J, with 18 bases between. There are 18 residues in the CDR3. Germline CDR1 reads SGDLS; CDR2 reads YYNGEE. The DNA of the CDR3 is TGTGCCAGCAGCGTCAGTGATCTAGGGACACTGAACACCGGGGAGCTGTTTTTT. Protein product: CASSVSDLGTLNTGELFF.

V is TRBV7-9 and J is TRBJ2-3, with 8 bases identical to TRBD2. Germline CDR1 is SEHNR and CDR2 is FQNEAQ (reference sequence). The junction had 7 bases not matched to a gene; V was cut back by 2 bases and J by 0 bases. The CDR3 spans 17 residues. DNA of the CDR3: TGTGCCAGCAGCTTAAGCGTTAGCGGGACTAGCACAGATACGCAGTATTTT. Its protein is CASSLSVSGTSTDTQYF.

V and J are TRBV19 and TRBJ2-1; TRBD2 agrees at 9 bases. There are 15 residues in the CDR3. CDR1 is LNHDA, CDR2 SQIVND, per germline (reference sequence). V lost 3 bases to trimming and J lost 4 bases; unmatched junction nucleotides: 4. The CDR3: CASSIQAGGYNEQFF. DNA for the CDR3: TGTGCCAGTAGTATCCAGGCGGGAGGGTACAATGAGCAGTTCTTC.

A few counts support this clone. The chain links TRBV18 to TRBJ1-5; 7 positions match TRBD1. Losses at the gene ends were 2 bases for V and 3 bases for J; bases not matched to a gene: 7. The CDR3 consists of 16 residues. The germline gives CDR1 KGHSH, CDR2 LQKENI. CDR3 loop: CASSPAVGTVNQPQHF. The CDR3 DNA sequence: TGTGCCAGCTCACCAGCGGTAGGGACAGTCAATCAGCCCCAGCATTTT. The entire variable domain, with the rest obtained from reference TRBV18 and TRBJ1-5, is as follows: NAGVMQNPRHLVRRRGQEARLRCSPMKGHSHVYWYRQLPEEGLKFMVYLQKENIIDESGMPKERFSAEFPKEGPSILRIQQVVRGDSAAYFCASSPAVGTVNQPQHFGDGTRLSIL.